The sequence of this T cell receptor beta chain was determined in a study of T cell responses to AZD1222 COVID-19 vaccine. Findings and limits, study-wide: The sample set comprised mostly white British donors with more females, and clonal diversity was possibly underestimated. The study identified only five or six AZD1222 recipients as seropositive at baseline. Spike-specific TCR breadth rose after two AZD1222 doses, and depth rose as well.

For this clone: The antigen is unknown. Additional DNA sequences in this sample encode the identical CDR3.

The protocol was immunoSEQ multiplex PCR, while the TCRdb copy is restricted to in-frame clones and leaves out a portion. This table holds 130,000 or so clones, just over 90% found once. With V trimmed by 4 bases and J by 4 bases, 4 bases remained unmatched. The CDR3 length is 14 residues. CDR1 SGHRS and CDR2 YFSETQ come from the germline V gene. The chain carries TRBV5-1 and TRBJ2-1; 8 nucleotides line up with TRBD2. This TCR came from an adult in good health. The material was peripheral blood, obtained on day 0 of AZD1222 vaccination. The CDR3 region is CASSPSGGYNEQFF. CDR3 nucleotides: TGCGCCAGCAGCCCGAGCGGGGGATACAATGAGCAGTTCTTC. The full variable domain, its missing parts supplied by reference TRBV5-1 and TRBJ2-1, is KAGVTQTPRYLIKTRGQQVTLSCSPISGHRSVSWYQQTPGQGLQFLFEYFSETQRNKGNFPGRFSGRQFSNSRSEMNVSTLELGDSALYLCASSPSGGYNEQFFGPGTRLTVL.